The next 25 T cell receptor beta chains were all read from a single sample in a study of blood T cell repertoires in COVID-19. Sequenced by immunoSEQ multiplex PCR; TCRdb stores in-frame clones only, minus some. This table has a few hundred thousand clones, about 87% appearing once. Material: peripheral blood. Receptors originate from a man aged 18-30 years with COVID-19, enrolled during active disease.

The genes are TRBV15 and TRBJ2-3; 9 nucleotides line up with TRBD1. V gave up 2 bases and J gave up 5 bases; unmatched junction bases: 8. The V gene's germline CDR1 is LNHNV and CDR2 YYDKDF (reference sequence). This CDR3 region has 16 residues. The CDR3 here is CATSRTTGQGRDTQYF. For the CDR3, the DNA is TGTGCCACCAGCAGAACCACGGGACAGGGCAGAGATACGCAGTATTTT.

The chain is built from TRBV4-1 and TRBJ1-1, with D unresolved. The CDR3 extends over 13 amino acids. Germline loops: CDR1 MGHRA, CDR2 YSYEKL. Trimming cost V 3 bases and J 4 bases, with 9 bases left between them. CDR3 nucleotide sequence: TGCGCCAGCAGCCATACGACATTCACTGAAGCTTTCTTT. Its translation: CASSHTTFTEAFF.

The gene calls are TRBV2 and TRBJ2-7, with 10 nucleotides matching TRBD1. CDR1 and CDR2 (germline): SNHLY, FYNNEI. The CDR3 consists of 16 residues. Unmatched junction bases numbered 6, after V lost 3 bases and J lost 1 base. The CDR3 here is CASSDLWDRGSYEQYF. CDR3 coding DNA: TGTGCCAGCAGTGATCTTTGGGACAGGGGTTCCTACGAGCAGTACTTC.

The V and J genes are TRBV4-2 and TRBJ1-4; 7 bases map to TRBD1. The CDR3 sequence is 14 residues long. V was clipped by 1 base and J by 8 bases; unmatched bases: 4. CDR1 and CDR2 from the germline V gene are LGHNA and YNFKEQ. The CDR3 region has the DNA TGTGCCAGCAGCCAAGGACAGGGTCGGGAAAAACTGTTTTTT. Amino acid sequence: CASSQGQGREKLFF.

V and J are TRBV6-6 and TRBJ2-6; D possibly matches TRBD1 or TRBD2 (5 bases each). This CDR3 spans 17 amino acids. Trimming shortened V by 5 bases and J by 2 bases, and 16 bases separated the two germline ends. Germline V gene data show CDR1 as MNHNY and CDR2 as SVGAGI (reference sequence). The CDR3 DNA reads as TGTGCCAGCAGTCGGGGCATTAAGATCCCTGGGGCCAACGTCCTGACTTTC. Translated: CASSRGIKIPGANVLTF.

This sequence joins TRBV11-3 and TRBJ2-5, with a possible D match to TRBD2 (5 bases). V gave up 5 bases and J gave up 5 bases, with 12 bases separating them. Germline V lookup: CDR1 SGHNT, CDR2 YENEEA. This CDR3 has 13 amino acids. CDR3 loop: CASSETPGETQYF. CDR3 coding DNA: TGTGCCAGCAGCGAAACTCCGGGGGAGACCCAGTACTTC.

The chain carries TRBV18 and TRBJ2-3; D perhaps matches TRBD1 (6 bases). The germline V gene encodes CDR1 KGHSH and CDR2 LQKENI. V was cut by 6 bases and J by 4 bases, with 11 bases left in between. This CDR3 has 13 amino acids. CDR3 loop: CASSSSGADTQYF. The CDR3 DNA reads TGTGCCAGCTCGTCATCAGGGGCAGATACGCAGTATTTT.

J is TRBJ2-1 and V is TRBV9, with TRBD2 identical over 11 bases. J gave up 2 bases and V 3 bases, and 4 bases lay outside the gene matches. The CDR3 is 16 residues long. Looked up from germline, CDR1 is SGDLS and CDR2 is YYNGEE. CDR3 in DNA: TGTGCCAGCAGCGGCAATAGCGGGAGGGCCTACAATGAGCAGTTCTTC. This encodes CASSGNSGRAYNEQFF. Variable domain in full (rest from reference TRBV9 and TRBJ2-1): DSGVTQTPKHLITATGQRVTLRCSPRSGDLSVYWYQQSLDQGLQFLIQYYNGEERAKGNILERFSAQQFPDLHSELNLSSLELGDSALYFCASSGNSGRAYNEQFFGPGTRLTVL.

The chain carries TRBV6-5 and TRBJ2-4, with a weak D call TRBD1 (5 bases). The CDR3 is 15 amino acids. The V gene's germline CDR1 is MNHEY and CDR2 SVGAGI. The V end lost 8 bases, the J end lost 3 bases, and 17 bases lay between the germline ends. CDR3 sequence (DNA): TGTGCCAGCTCCCCGGGCAGAAGGGGCAAAAACATTCAGTACTTC. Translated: CASSPGRRGKNIQYF.

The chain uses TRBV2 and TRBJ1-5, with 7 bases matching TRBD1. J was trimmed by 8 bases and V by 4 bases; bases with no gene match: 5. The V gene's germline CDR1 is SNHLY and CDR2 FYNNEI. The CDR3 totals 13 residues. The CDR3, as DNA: TGTGCCAGCAGTGGAGACAGGGAGAAGCCCCAGCATTTT. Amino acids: CASSGDREKPQHF. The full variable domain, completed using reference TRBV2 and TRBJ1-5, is EPEVTQTPSHQVTQMGQEVILRCVPISNHLYFYWYRQILGQKVEFLVSFYNNEISEKSEIFDDQFSVERPDGSNFTLKIRSTKLEDSAMYFCASSGDREKPQHFGDGTRLSIL.

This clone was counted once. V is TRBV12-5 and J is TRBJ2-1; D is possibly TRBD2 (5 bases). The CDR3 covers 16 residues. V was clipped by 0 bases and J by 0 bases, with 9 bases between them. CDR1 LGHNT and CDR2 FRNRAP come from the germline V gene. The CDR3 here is CASGLVLGSSYNEQFF. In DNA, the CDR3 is TGTGCTAGTGGTTTGGTACTGGGGAGCTCCTACAATGAGCAGTTCTTC.

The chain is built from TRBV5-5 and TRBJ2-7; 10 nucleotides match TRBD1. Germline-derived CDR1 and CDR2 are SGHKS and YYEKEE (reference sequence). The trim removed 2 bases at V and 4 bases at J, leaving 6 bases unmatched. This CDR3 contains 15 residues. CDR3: CASSLEGTGVYEQYF. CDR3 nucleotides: TGTGCCAGCAGCTTAGAAGGGACAGGGGTATACGAGCAGTACTTC.

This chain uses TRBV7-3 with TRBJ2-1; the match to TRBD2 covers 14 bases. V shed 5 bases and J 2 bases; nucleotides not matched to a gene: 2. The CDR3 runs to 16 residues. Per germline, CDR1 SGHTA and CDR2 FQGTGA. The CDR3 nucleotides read TGTGCCAGCAGCCGGGGACTAGCGGGAGCCTACAATGAGCAGTTCTTC. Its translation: CASSRGLAGAYNEQFF.

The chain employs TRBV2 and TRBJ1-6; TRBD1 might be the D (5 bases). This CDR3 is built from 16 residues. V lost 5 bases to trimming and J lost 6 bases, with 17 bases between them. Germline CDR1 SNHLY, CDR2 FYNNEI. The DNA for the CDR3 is TGTGCCAGCAGTTCAACGACAGAGGCTTTTAATTCACCCCTCCACTTT. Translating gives CASSSTTEAFNSPLHF. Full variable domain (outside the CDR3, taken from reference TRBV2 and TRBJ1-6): EPEVTQTPSHQVTQMGQEVILRCVPISNHLYFYWYRQILGQKVEFLVSFYNNEISEKSEIFDDQFSVERPDGSNFTLKIRSTKLEDSAMYFCASSSTTEAFNSPLHFGNGTRLTVT.

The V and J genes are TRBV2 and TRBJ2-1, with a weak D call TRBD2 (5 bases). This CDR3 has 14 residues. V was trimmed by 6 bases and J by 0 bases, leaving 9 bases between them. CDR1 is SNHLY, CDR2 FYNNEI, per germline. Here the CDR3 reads CASRSGSSYNEQFF. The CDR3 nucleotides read TGTGCCAGCAGGAGCGGTAGCTCCTACAATGAGCAGTTCTTC.

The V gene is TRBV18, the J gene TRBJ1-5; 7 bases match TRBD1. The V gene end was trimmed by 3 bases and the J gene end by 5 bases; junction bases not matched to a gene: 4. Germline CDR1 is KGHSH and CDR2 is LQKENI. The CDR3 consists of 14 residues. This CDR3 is CASSPGQAYQPQHF. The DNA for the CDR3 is TGTGCCAGCTCACCCGGACAGGCTTATCAGCCCCAGCATTTT.

Written as DNA, the CDR3 is TGTGCCAGTAGTATAAGTGGAGCTTCCTATCAGCCCCAGCATTTT. It codes for CASSISGASYQPQHF. The J gene is TRBJ1-5, the V gene TRBV19; D remains ambiguous. V gave up 2 bases and J gave up 5 bases, with 13 bases separating them. In germline, CDR1 is LNHDA, CDR2 SQIVND (reference sequence). This CDR3 region has 15 residues.

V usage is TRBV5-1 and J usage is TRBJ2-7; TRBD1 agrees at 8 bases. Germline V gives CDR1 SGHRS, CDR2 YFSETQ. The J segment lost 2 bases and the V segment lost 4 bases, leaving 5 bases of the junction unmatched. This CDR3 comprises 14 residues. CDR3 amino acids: CASSQTGDAYEQYF. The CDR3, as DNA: TGCGCCAGCAGCCAGACAGGGGATGCCTACGAGCAGTACTTC.

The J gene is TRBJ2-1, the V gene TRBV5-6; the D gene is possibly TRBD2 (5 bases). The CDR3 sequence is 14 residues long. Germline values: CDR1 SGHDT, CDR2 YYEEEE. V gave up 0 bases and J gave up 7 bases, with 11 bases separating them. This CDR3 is CASSLAAAENEQFF. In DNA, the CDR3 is TGTGCCAGCAGCTTGGCCGCAGCGGAAAATGAGCAGTTCTTC.

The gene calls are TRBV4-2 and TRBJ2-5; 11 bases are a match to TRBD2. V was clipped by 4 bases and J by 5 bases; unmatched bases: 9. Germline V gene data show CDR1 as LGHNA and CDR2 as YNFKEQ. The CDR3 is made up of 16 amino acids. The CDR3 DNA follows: TGTGCCAGCAGCCGTTCACTAGCGGGAGAGGGGGAGACCCAGTACTTC. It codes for CASSRSLAGEGETQYF.

The CDR3 sequence: CAWGGTGGLKQYF. DNA of the CDR3: TGTGCCTGGGGTGGGACAGGAGGTTTGAAGCAGTACTTC. This chain joins TRBV30 and TRBJ2-7; 8 nucleotides align to TRBD1. V was clipped by 5 bases and J by 8 bases; unmatched bases: 11. Germline loops: CDR1 GTSNPN, CDR2 SVGIG (reference sequence). The CDR3 loop spans 13 amino acids.

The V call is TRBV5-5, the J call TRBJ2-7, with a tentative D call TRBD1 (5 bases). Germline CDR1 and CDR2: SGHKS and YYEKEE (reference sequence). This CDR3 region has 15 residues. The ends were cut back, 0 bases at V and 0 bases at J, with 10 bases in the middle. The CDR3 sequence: CASSLGQWASYEQYF. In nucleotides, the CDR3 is TGTGCCAGCAGCTTGGGACAGTGGGCCTCCTACGAGCAGTACTTC. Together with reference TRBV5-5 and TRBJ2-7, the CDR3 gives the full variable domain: DAGVTQSPTHLIKTRGQQVTLRCSPISGHKSVSWYQQVLGQGPQFIFQYYEKEERGRGNFPDRFSARQFPNYSSELNVNALLLGDSALYLCASSLGQWASYEQYFGPGTRLTVT.

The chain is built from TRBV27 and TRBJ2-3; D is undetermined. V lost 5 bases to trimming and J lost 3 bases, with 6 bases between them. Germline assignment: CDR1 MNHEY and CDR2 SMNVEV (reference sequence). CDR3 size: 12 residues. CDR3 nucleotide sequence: TGTGCCAGCAGTCAGACTACAGATACGCAGTATTTT. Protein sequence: CASSQTTDTQYF.

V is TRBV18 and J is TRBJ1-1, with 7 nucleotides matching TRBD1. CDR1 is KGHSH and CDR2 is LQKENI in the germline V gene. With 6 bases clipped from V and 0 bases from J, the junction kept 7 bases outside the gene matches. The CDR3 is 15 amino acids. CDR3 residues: CASSPTGALNTEAFF. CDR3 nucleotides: TGTGCCAGCTCCCCAACAGGGGCCTTGAACACTGAAGCTTTCTTT.

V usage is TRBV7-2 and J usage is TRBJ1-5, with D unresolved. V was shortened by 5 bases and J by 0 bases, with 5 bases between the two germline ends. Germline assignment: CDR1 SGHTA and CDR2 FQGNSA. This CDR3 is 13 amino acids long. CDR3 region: CASSPYSNQPQHF. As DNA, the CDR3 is TGTGCCAGCAGCCCTTATAGCAATCAGCCCCAGCATTTT.